This T cell receptor beta chain was sequenced during a study of blood T cells in healthy people across ages. A second PCR, run for roughly 7 to 12 cycles, used a sample-barcoded 5' primer plus a J-beta primer mix. Every sample produced at least 2.5 million CDR3-containing paired-end reads. TCRdb fed the 5' RACE reads into MiXCR, producing one record per CDR3 protein. The sample includes around 400,000 distinct CDR3 sequences, 50% to 60% seen only once; the top ten take around 53%. Samples each yielded at least 6 micrograms of total RNA. This clonotype turned up a few times. Its antigen is still unknown. The study, taken as a whole, reports: Aged donors had fewer naive CD4+ cells and lower diversity than long-lived donors.

Looked up from germline, CDR1 is GTSNPN and CDR2 is SVGIG (reference sequence). This CDR3 contains 13 residues. The ends were cut back, 1 base at V and 2 bases at J, with 9 bases in the middle. This TCR was sampled from a man in his 60s in good health. This rearrangement joins TRBV30 to TRBJ2-7, with D possibly TRBD1 on 6 matching bases. The sequenced sample consisted of blood. Written as DNA, the CDR3 is TGTGCCTGGAGTGAGGGGGTGCCCTACGAGCAGTACTTC. It codes for CAWSEGVPYEQYF.